Below are 19 T cell receptor beta chains sequenced from a single sample in a study of metastatic and nonmetastatic thyroid tumors. With MiXCR, TCRdb called clones anew from the PCR reads. The data hold approximately 41,000 clones, with 28% observed a single time. Thyroid surgery had not been preceded by any treatment in any patient. The specimen sequenced was blood. The receptors derive from a male donor with papillary thyroid cancer or a benign thyroid nodule (not recorded which). Some clones in this sample may be carry-over from other donors' samples.

This clone has at least ten counts. This sequence joins TRBV28 and TRBJ1-2; D may be TRBD1 (5 bases). The CDR3 contains 13 residues. Looked up from germline, CDR1 is MDHEN and CDR2 is SYDVKM. V lost 2 bases and J lost 2, with 6 bases in between. The CDR3 region is CASSLPGNYGYTF. CDR3 nucleotides: TGTGCCAGCAGTTTACCAGGGAACTATGGCTACACCTTC.

This clone appeared a few times. The chain is built from TRBV6-1 and TRBJ2-3; no firm D call. V lost 4 bases, J lost 0 bases, and 5 bases lay in between. Germline assignment: CDR1 MNHNS and CDR2 SASEGT. The CDR3 length is 13 residues. CDR3 protein: CASSGQSTDTQYF. The CDR3 DNA follows: TGTGCCAGCAGTGGGCAAAGCACAGATACGCAGTATTTT.

This clone was observed at least ten times. This rearrangement joins TRBV9 to TRBJ1-3; the D is unclear. Trimming pared 1 base from V and 2 bases from J, leaving 7 bases between. CDR1 and CDR2 (germline): SGDLS, YYNGEE. The CDR3 is made up of 14 amino acids. The CDR3 is CASSVLGTGNTIYF. CDR3 sequence (DNA): TGTGCCAGCAGCGTACTGGGAACTGGAAACACCATATATTTT.

This clone was detected many times. In DNA, the CDR3 is TGTGCCAGCAGCTTGGGGGCAGCCCTCTCCTACGAGCAGTACTTC. Protein product: CASSLGAALSYEQYF. This chain joins TRBV5-6 and TRBJ2-7; D is undetermined. Trimming took off 0 bases at V and 0 bases at J, with 10 bases between the two ends. The length of the CDR3 is 15 residues. Germline assignment: CDR1 SGHDT and CDR2 YYEEEE. Using reference TRBV5-6 and TRBJ2-7 for the parts outside the CDR3, the full variable domain is DAGVTQSPTHLIKTRGQQVTLRCSPKSGHDTVSWYQQALGQGPQFIFQYYEEEERQRGNFPDRFSGHQFPNYSSELNVNALLLGDSALYLCASSLGAALSYEQYFGPGTRLTVT.

This clone was detected a few times. The chain's CDR3 is CASSLFWSGELFF. The CDR3 nucleotides are TGTGCCAGCAGTTTATTTTGGTCCGGGGAGCTGTTTTTT. The chain couples TRBV28 to TRBJ2-2; D gene uncertain. Per germline, CDR1 MDHEN and CDR2 SYDVKM. This CDR3 is 13 amino acids long. Trimming stripped 1 base from V and 6 bases from J, with 6 bases between.

The rearrangement links TRBV28 to TRBJ2-3; no reliable D call. Trimming pared 3 bases from V and 0 bases from J, leaving 13 bases between. CDR3 length: 16 amino acids. Germline CDR1 MDHEN, CDR2 SYDVKM. This chain's CDR3 is CASSFSTAASTDTQYF. CDR3 nucleotide sequence: TGTGCCAGCAGTTTTAGTACCGCGGCTAGCACAGATACGCAGTATTTT.

A remark on this clone: Since no conserved phenylalanine or tryptophan closes the CDR3, a read error is the likely cause. Because the CDR3's place on the DNA is in doubt, the DNA is left out and the CDR3 is given as listed by TCRdb. The chain links TRBV7-8 to TRBJ2-6; the D segment call TRBD1 is taken from the table without a DNA check. Both ends counted, the CDR3 spans 17 residues. In germline, CDR1 is SGHVS, CDR2 FQNEAQ. The CDR3 loop reads CASSPRQGASGANVLAL.

This clone was seen ten or more times. V gene TRBV5-6 combines with J gene TRBJ1-6; TRBD1 might be the D (5 bases). CDR1 and CDR2 (germline): SGHDT, YYEEEE. The CDR3 loop spans 15 amino acids. V dropped 1 base and J dropped 14 bases, with 19 bases sitting between them. The CDR3 nucleotides are TGTGCCAGCAGCTTGTCCAGATGGGGCGATAGATCCCTCCACTTT. Translated, it gives CASSLSRWGDRSLHF.

In this sample, this clone turned up a few times. The V gene is TRBV7-8, the J gene TRBJ1-1, with D unresolved. Germline loops: CDR1 SGHVS, CDR2 FQNEAQ. This CDR3 region has 12 residues. Between the trimmed V and J ends, which lost 3 bases and 8 bases, there was a span of 10 bases. The CDR3 here is CASSFLAGEAFF. The DNA for the CDR3 is TGTGCCAGCAGCTTTCTAGCGGGAGAAGCTTTCTTT.

This clone has just a few counts. V gene TRBV24-1 combines with J gene TRBJ1-6; 8 bases agree with TRBD1. V was pared by 9 bases and J by 7 bases, with 4 bases of the junction left unmatched. The CDR3 is made up of 13 amino acids. In germline, CDR1 is KGHDR, CDR2 SFDVKD. The chain's CDR3 is CATQTGANSPLHF. DNA for the CDR3: TGTGCCACCCAGACAGGGGCAAATTCACCCCTCCACTTT.

The rearrangement uses TRBV11-2 and TRBJ2-1; TRBD2 matches 11 bases. Looked up from germline, CDR1 is SGHAT and CDR2 is FQNNGV. The CDR3 runs to 16 residues. V was clipped by 4 bases and J by 5 bases; unmatched bases: 7. Written as DNA, the CDR3 is TGTGCCAGCAGCTCGAGGACTAGCGGGTCCCACAATGAGCAGTTCTTC. Protein sequence: CASSSRTSGSHNEQFF.

In the case of this clone: This may be a read error: a much more frequent sequence differs by one nucleotide. J is TRBJ2-2 and V is TRBV7-6; possibly TRBD2 for D (5 bases). Germline CDR1 SGHVS, CDR2 FNYEAQ. This CDR3 comprises 16 residues. The CDR3 region has the DNA TGTGCCAGCGGCTTAGTGTTTGGTCGGGGCACCGGGGAGCTGTTTTTT. Amino acid sequence: CASGLVFGRGTGELFF.

The chain employs TRBV28 and TRBJ2-7, with 10 bases fitting TRBD1. Trimming took 7 bases from V and 4 from J; bases not matched to a gene: 16. Germline values: CDR1 MDHEN, CDR2 SYDVKM. This CDR3 comprises 17 residues. The CDR3 nucleotides read TGTGCCAGCACTAGACAGGGGGCCGTCCATGGAAAGTACGAGCAGTACTTC. It is translated as CASTRQGAVHGKYEQYF.

Many counts were recorded for this clone. The J gene is TRBJ2-3, the V gene TRBV6-2 or TRBV6-3, with D uncertain. Germline assignment: CDR1 MNHEY and CDR2 SVGEGT. This CDR3 spans 16 amino acids. V lost 2 bases to trimming and J lost 0 bases, with 12 bases between them. This CDR3 reads CASSYVETTSTDTQYF. CDR3 nucleotides: TGTGCCAGCAGTTACGTAGAAACAACTAGCACAGATACGCAGTATTTT.

The V and J genes are TRBV28 and TRBJ2-7; 8 bases agree with TRBD2. This CDR3 has 16 amino acids. Trimming took 7 bases from V and 4 from J; bases not matched to a gene: 15. Per germline, CDR1 MDHEN and CDR2 SYDVKM. CDR3 nucleotide sequence: TGTGCCAGCACCGAAAGAGCGGGGGATCCGGCTTACGAGCAGTACTTC. This translates into CASTERAGDPAYEQYF.

The chain combines TRBV20-1 with TRBJ1-1, with TRBD1 matching 8 bases. Germline trimming cut 0 bases from V and 1 base from J; bases unmatched to any gene: 4. Germline loops: CDR1 DFQATT, CDR2 SNEGSKA (reference sequence). The CDR3 is 15 amino acids. The CDR3 is CSARDLGTGNTEAFF. Here the CDR3 DNA reads TGCAGTGCTAGAGATCTCGGGACAGGGAACACTGAAGCTTTCTTT.

Only a few counts were recorded for this clone. An end of the junction does not agree with germline; a read error may underlie this. CDR3 bases: TGTGCCAGCAGTGTAGCAGGGGACGGCGAGCGGTACTTC. Its translation is CASSVAGDGERYF. The chain uses TRBV10-2 and TRBJ2-7; perhaps TRBD1 as D (6 bases). Germline-derived CDR1 and CDR2 are WSHSY and SAAADI. The CDR3 extends over 13 amino acids.

The chain recombines TRBV7-9 with TRBJ2-5, with D uncertain. Trimming stripped 5 bases from V and 4 bases from J, with 17 bases between. Per germline, CDR1 SEHNR and CDR2 FQNEAQ (reference sequence). The CDR3 length is 15 residues. DNA for the CDR3: TGTGCCAGCAGCAACCCTCGGGTAGAAGGAGAGACCCAGTACTTC. Residues: CASSNPRVEGETQYF.

The chain has TRBV28 and TRBJ2-1; TRBD2 matches at 8 bases. This CDR3 region has 16 residues. Unmatched junction bases numbered 10, after V lost 5 bases and J lost 4 bases. The V gene's germline CDR1 is MDHEN and CDR2 SYDVKM. This CDR3 reads CASSKFSSGSYNEQFF. DNA of the CDR3: TGTGCCAGCAGTAAATTTTCTAGCGGGTCATACAATGAGCAGTTCTTC.